These T cell receptor beta chains were read from a single sample in a study of blood T cell repertoires in COVID-19. Assay used: immunoSEQ multiplex PCR; TCRdb lists only in-frame clones, some missing. This repertoire shows roughly 95,000 clones, 90% to 95% found once; its top ten account for 3.9%. The sample was peripheral blood. These receptor sequences come from a woman aged 45 to 65 in a cohort sampled during active COVID-19. CDR3s include the opening cysteine and the closing phenylalanine or tryptophan. The order of the fields is CDR3 protein, CDR3 DNA, V gene, CDR3 length, D gene, clone size, J gene. D genes are given only for firm matches. Clone size is given for some rows only: seen once, a few or many times, or a class if the clone is expanded.

CDR3: CASSDGYGYTF
DNA: TGTGCCAGCAGTGACGGCTATGGCTACACCTTC
V: TRBV2
length: 11
D: NA
size: NA
J: TRBJ1-2

CDR3: CSAPGGYEQYF
DNA: TGCAGTGCTCCAGGGGGTTACGAGCAGTACTTC
V: TRBV20-1
length: 11
D: TRBD1
size: NA
J: TRBJ2-7

CDR3: CASTGGGRTDTQYF
DNA: TGTGCCAGCACCGGCGGGGGACGCACAGATACGCAGTATTTT
V: TRBV2
length: 14
D: TRBD2
size: once
J: TRBJ2-3

CDR3: CAWRSIGQGALGNTIYF
DNA: TGTGCCTGGAGATCAATTGGACAGGGGGCTTTAGGAAACACCATATATTTT
V: TRBV30
length: 17
D: TRBD1
size: NA
J: TRBJ1-3

CDR3: CAIWGGTSGFREQYF
DNA: TGTGCCATCTGGGGGGGAACTAGCGGGTTCCGGGAGCAGTACTTC
V: TRBV10-3
length: 15
D: TRBD2
size: NA
J: TRBJ2-7

CDR3: CASSYLRTTGGELFF
DNA: TGTGCCAGCAGTTACCTGAGAACCACTGGCGGGGAGCTGTTTTTT
V: TRBV6-2/TRBV6-3
length: 15
D: NA
size: few
J: TRBJ2-2

CDR3: CSGGASEKLFF
DNA: TGCAGCGGGGGGGCCTCTGAAAAACTGTTTTTT
V: TRBV29-1
length: 11
D: NA
size: NA
J: TRBJ1-4

CDR3: CASSSRQGYGYTF
DNA: TGTGCCAGCAGTTCCCGACAGGGCTATGGCTACACCTTC
V: TRBV6-5
length: 13
D: TRBD1
size: NA
J: TRBJ1-2

CDR3: CASSQDYLQGATYGYTF
DNA: TGTGCCAGCAGCCAAGATTATTTGCAGGGGGCTACCTATGGCTACACCTTC
V: TRBV4-2
length: 17
D: TRBD1
size: NA
J: TRBJ1-2

CDR3: CASSLSYEDRGYGYTF
DNA: TGTGCCAGCAGCTTGAGTTACGAGGACAGGGGTTATGGCTACACCTTC
V: TRBV5-4
length: 16
D: TRBD1
size: NA
J: TRBJ1-2

CDR3: CASSPSTGSNSPLHF
DNA: TGTGCCAGCAGCCCTTCAACAGGGTCTAATTCACCCCTCCACTTT
V: TRBV9
length: 15
D: NA
size: once
J: TRBJ1-6

CDR3: CASSVELAGGRWDEQFF
DNA: TGTGCCAGCAGCGTAGAATTAGCGGGAGGACGGTGGGATGAGCAGTTCTTC
V: TRBV9
length: 17
D: TRBD2
size: NA
J: TRBJ2-1

CDR3: CASSNDGRVMETQYF
DNA: TGTGCCAGTAGTAACGACGGGAGGGTAATGGAGACCCAGTACTTC
V: TRBV19
length: 15
D: TRBD2
size: NA
J: TRBJ2-5

CDR3: CASGLRPGQGQETQYF
DNA: TGTGCTAGTGGTTTGAGACCGGGACAGGGGCAAGAGACCCAGTACTTC
V: TRBV12-5
length: 16
D: TRBD1
size: once
J: TRBJ2-5

CDR3: CASSLGGDRAATEAFF
DNA: TGTGCCAGCAGTTTAGGGGGGGACAGGGCGGCCACTGAAGCTTTCTTT
V: TRBV28
length: 16
D: TRBD1
size: NA
J: TRBJ1-1

CDR3: CASKGETQYF
DNA: TGTGCCAGCAAGGGGGAGACCCAGTACTTC
V: TRBV28
length: 10
D: NA
size: NA
J: TRBJ2-5

CDR3: CAWDRQGGKAFF
DNA: TGTGCCTGGGATAGACAGGGGGGTAAAGCTTTCTTT
V: TRBV30
length: 12
D: TRBD1
size: NA
J: TRBJ1-1

CDR3: CASSIAGPLGYGYTF
DNA: TGTGCCAGTAGTATCGCGGGCCCACTCGGATATGGCTACACCTTC
V: TRBV19
length: 15
D: NA
size: NA
J: TRBJ1-2